Each of the 6 T cell receptor beta chains below was sequenced from the same sample in a study of shared clonotypes between healthy human individuals. Naive-designated CD8 cells lacked CD45RO, were positively enriched for CCR7, and omitted terminally differentiated effector memory CD45RA+ cells. Profiling relied on immunoSEQ multiplex PCR, and the TCRdb table lists in-frame clones only, not all of them. Here the sample spans about 1,800,000 clones, about 95% being singletons. Sequenced input: naive CD8+ T cells sorted from blood. Every receptor here comes from a man between 18 and 35 years old in good health.

Remarks on this clone: Other nucleotide sequences from this sample produce the same CDR3. The genes are TRBV10-3 and TRBJ1-1; no firm D call. Trimming shortened V by 6 bases and J by 1 base, and 6 bases separated the two germline ends. CDR3 length equals 12 residues. Germline assignment: CDR1 ENHRY and CDR2 SYGVKD. CDR3 protein: CAIRRGNTEAFF. Here the CDR3 DNA reads TGTGCCATCAGGCGGGGGAACACTGAAGCTTTCTTT.

V is TRBV28 and J is TRBJ2-1, with a possible D match to TRBD1 (6 bases). Trimming removed 3 bases at V and 8 bases at J, with 14 bases between. This CDR3 is 14 amino acids long. Germline V gives CDR1 MDHEN, CDR2 SYDVKM. The CDR3 DNA reads as TGTGCCAGCAGTTTGCAAGGGGGAGACTATGAGCAGTTCTTC. This codes for CASSLQGGDYEQFF.

The chain recombines TRBV27 with TRBJ1-5; a possible D gene is TRBD1 (5 bases). The germline V and J ends were trimmed by 7 bases and 4 bases, with 14 bases remaining between them. The germline CDR1 and CDR2 sequences are MNHEY and SMNVEV (reference sequence). The CDR3 runs to 14 residues. CDR3 nucleotides: TGTGCCAGCACCCCTTCGGGGGAGAATCAGCCCCAGCATTTT. This codes for CASTPSGENQPQHF.

The chain recombines TRBV4-3 with TRBJ2-1, with 7 bases fitting TRBD2. V was pared by 0 bases and J by 9 bases, with 11 bases of the junction left unmatched. CDR1 LGHNA and CDR2 YSLEER come from the germline V gene. The CDR3 spans 16 residues. This CDR3 reads CASSQDVGEGSGEQFF. The CDR3 DNA follows: TGCGCCAGCAGCCAAGACGTCGGGGAGGGCTCGGGTGAGCAGTTCTTC.

The V and J genes are TRBV7-9 and TRBJ2-4; D perhaps matches TRBD1 (5 bases). The CDR3 consists of 15 residues. Trimming removed 5 bases from V and 1 base from J, with 12 bases in between. Germline CDR1 reads SEHNR; CDR2 reads FQNEAQ (reference sequence). CDR3 amino acids: CASSPEPGAKNIQYF. Here the CDR3 DNA reads TGTGCCAGCAGCCCTGAGCCAGGGGCCAAAAACATTCAGTACTTC.

The J gene is TRBJ2-7, the V gene TRBV10-3; TRBD1 matches at 7 bases. J lost 2 bases, V lost 5 bases, and 6 bases had no gene match. Germline loops: CDR1 ENHRY, CDR2 SYGVKD. CDR3 length: 14 residues. The CDR3 DNA follows: TGTGCCATCAGTCCGACAGGGAACCCCTACGAGCAGTACTTC. Protein: CAISPTGNPYEQYF.